This passage covers 22 T cell receptor beta chains from one sample sequenced in a study of identical twins. TCRdb used MiXCR to reprocess the 5' RACE reads, holding one entry per CDR3 protein. The data show around 340,000 distinct CDR3 sequences, about 9% seen once. Material for sequencing was naive T cells sorted from blood. These receptors originate from a woman between 45 and 60 years old in good health.

V usage is TRBV2 and J usage is TRBJ2-1, with D unresolved. The CDR3 extends over 13 amino acids. V dropped 2 bases and J dropped 7 bases, with 9 bases sitting between them. Germline loops: CDR1 SNHLY, CDR2 FYNNEI. The CDR3 DNA follows: TGTGCCAGCAGTGAATTGAGCCCGAATGAGCAGTTCTTC. Protein product: CASSELSPNEQFF.

To note about this clonotype: An end of the junction does not agree with germline; a read error may underlie this. This chain connects TRBV12-3 or TRBV12-4 to TRBJ2-1; D is unresolved. The CDR3 extends over 12 amino acids. CDR3 protein: CTSSLSFDEQFF. Written as DNA, the CDR3 is TGTACCAGCAGTTTAAGTTTTGATGAGCAGTTCTTC.

This clonotype was found many times. The V call is TRBV6-6, the J call TRBJ2-5; either TRBD1 or TRBD2 may fit D (5 bases each). Germline CDR1 reads MNHNY; CDR2 reads SVGAGI (reference sequence). Trimming shortened V by 5 bases and J by 2 bases, and 12 bases separated the two germline ends. This CDR3 contains 14 residues. The CDR3 is CASSPRGGQETQYF. CDR3 DNA: TGTGCCAGCAGTCCACGGGGCGGTCAAGAGACCCAGTACTTC.

This clonotype was detected many times. CDR3 sequence (DNA): TGCGCCAGCAGCTTGGGTCTAGCGGGAGGCGATGAGCAGTTCTTC. Protein sequence: CASSLGLAGGDEQFF. The rearrangement joins TRBV5-1 to TRBJ2-1; TRBD2 matches at 11 bases. The trim removed 0 bases at V and 8 bases at J, leaving 4 bases unmatched. The CDR3 runs 15 residues. Germline V lookup: CDR1 SGHRS, CDR2 YFSETQ.

The chain employs TRBV12-3 or TRBV12-4 and TRBJ2-1; 9 nucleotides align to TRBD2. V shed 4 bases and J 7 bases; nucleotides not matched to a gene: 2. The CDR3 has 13 amino acids. The CDR3 is CASSSGLANEQFF. CDR3 bases: TGTGCCAGCAGTTCGGGACTAGCTAATGAGCAGTTCTTC.

CDR3 in DNA: TGTGCCAGCAGTCCGTCCCTTAGGCGGGAGACCCAGTACTTC. Protein product: CASSPSLRRETQYF. The rearrangement uses TRBV12-3 or TRBV12-4 and TRBJ2-5; no firm D call. The V end lost 5 bases, the J end lost 5 bases, and 15 bases lay between the germline ends. The CDR3 spans 14 residues.

This clonotype was observed a handful of times. The V and J genes are TRBV7-8 and TRBJ1-3, with TRBD1 as a possible D gene (5 bases). Trimming took off 2 bases at V and 1 base at J, with 15 bases between the two ends. The CDR3 is 17 amino acids. CDR1 is SGHVS, CDR2 FQNEAQ, per germline. DNA for the CDR3: TGTGCCAGCAGCTTACGGACAAGGCCGGGTTCTGGAAACACCATATATTTT. This gives the protein CASSLRTRPGSGNTIYF.

This rearrangement joins TRBV3-1 to TRBJ1-1, with D perhaps matching TRBD1 (6 bases). Germline values: CDR1 LGHDT, CDR2 YNNKEL (reference sequence). V was trimmed by 6 bases and J by 12 bases, leaving 17 bases between them. This CDR3 comprises 12 residues. CDR3 in DNA: TGTGCCAGCAGTGATACAGGGTTGGGATCTTTCTTT. Translating it yields CASSDTGLGSFF. The full variable domain, completed using reference TRBV3-1 and TRBJ1-1, is DTAVSQTPKYLVTQMGNDKSIKCEQNLGHDTMYWYKQDSKKFLKIMFSYNNKELIINETVPNRFSPKSPDKAHLNLHINSLELGDSAVYFCASSDTGLGSFFGQGTRLTVV.

J is TRBJ2-2 and V is TRBV3-1; D possibly corresponds to TRBD2 (5 bases). V was clipped by 4 bases and J by 5 bases, with 17 bases between them. Germline V gene lookup returns CDR1 LGHDT and CDR2 YNNKEL (reference sequence). This CDR3 region has 16 residues. The CDR3 region is CASSLPSGRGTGELFF. CDR3 bases: TGTGCCAGCAGCCTTCCGTCCGGCCGGGGTACCGGGGAGCTGTTTTTT. The complete variable domain, with remaining parts taken from reference TRBV3-1 and TRBJ2-2, reads DTAVSQTPKYLVTQMGNDKSIKCEQNLGHDTMYWYKQDSKKFLKIMFSYNNKELIINETVPNRFSPKSPDKAHLNLHINSLELGDSAVYFCASSLPSGRGTGELFFGEGSRLTVL.

This clonotype was counted between two and nine times. J is TRBJ2-7 and V is TRBV14, with D uncertain. The V end lost 7 bases, the J end lost 0 bases, and 4 bases lay between the germline ends. Germline V gene data show CDR1 as SGHDN and CDR2 as FVKESK. CDR3 length: 11 amino acids. CDR3 protein: CASNDSYEQYF. CDR3 nucleotide sequence: TGTGCCAGCAACGACTCCTACGAGCAGTACTTC.

This clonotype was seen more than once but under ten times. The rearrangement uses TRBV12-5 and TRBJ2-3; a weak D match, TRBD2 (7 bases). The CDR3 consists of 12 residues. V was pared by 6 bases and J by 7 bases, with 11 bases between. Germline assignment: CDR1 LGHNT and CDR2 FRNRAP. CDR3 DNA: TGTGCTAGTGGCCCGGGGGGCCATACGCAGTATTTT. Its translation: CASGPGGHTQYF.

The rearrangement uses TRBV12-3 or TRBV12-4 and TRBJ2-5; 8 positions agree with TRBD2. The CDR3 has 13 amino acids. The ends lost 6 bases at V and 4 bases at J; junction bases unmatched: 4. As DNA, the CDR3 is TGTGCCAGCAGGGGCGGGGGGCGAGAGACCCAGTACTTC. Translated: CASRGGGRETQYF.

This clonotype has at least ten counts. The V call is TRBV25-1, the J call TRBJ2-1; D uncertain. This CDR3 region has 16 residues. Germline V lookup: CDR1 MGHDK, CDR2 SYGVNS. Trimming shortened V by 3 bases and J by 5 bases, and 17 bases separated the two germline ends. The CDR3 nucleotides read TGTGCCAGCAGTGATACCCGGAAAGGACCCCACAATGAGCAGTTCTTC. Translation: CASSDTRKGPHNEQFF.

Details on this clonotype: A much larger clone lies one base from this, so it may be a read error. J is TRBJ2-7 and V is TRBV29-1; D is perhaps TRBD1 (6 bases). Germline loops: CDR1 SQVTM, CDR2 ANQGSEA. The CDR3 spans 13 residues. CDR3 amino acids: CSVEDRGGYDQYF. CDR3 coding DNA: TGCAGCGTTGAAGACAGGGGTGGCTACGATCAGTACTTC.

This clonotype was recorded a few times. V gene TRBV19 combines with J gene TRBJ1-2; a weak D match, TRBD1 (5 bases). The CDR3 runs 14 residues. Germline CDR1 is LNHDA and CDR2 is SQIVND (reference sequence). With 5 bases removed from V and 2 bases from J, the gap between germline ends came to 12 bases. The CDR3: CASSVTARNYGYTF. Here the CDR3 DNA reads TGTGCCAGTAGTGTGACAGCCCGAAACTATGGCTACACCTTC.

The table lists this clonotype with many counts. The junction departs from the called germline gene at one end, perhaps through a read error. The chain recombines TRBV5-1 with TRBJ1-1, with D possibly matching TRBD1 (5 bases). This CDR3 comprises 14 residues. Germline CDR1 and CDR2: SGHRS and YFSETQ. This chain's CDR3 is CASRLGRANTEAFF. DNA of the CDR3: TGCGCCAGCCGCTTGGGCAGGGCGAACACTGAAGCTTTCTTT.

This chain joins TRBV10-3 and TRBJ2-3; tentative D call: TRBD2 (6 bases). Trimming left V 8 bases short and J 1 base short, with 13 bases between. Germline CDR1 ENHRY, CDR2 SYGVKD. The CDR3 runs 14 residues. The CDR3 DNA follows: TGTGCCATCCCTCAGCGGGCCGGCACAGATACGCAGTATTTT. Translation: CAIPQRAGTDTQYF.

This clonotype has a handful of counts. This sequence joins TRBV25-1 and TRBJ1-2, with D perhaps matching TRBD1 (6 bases). V was cut by 5 bases and J by 4 bases, with 11 bases left in between. Germline V gene sequence: CDR1 MGHDK, CDR2 SYGVNS. The CDR3 runs to 13 residues. The CDR3 protein is CASSTPGAYGYTF. As DNA, the CDR3 is TGTGCCAGCAGTACGCCGGGGGCCTATGGCTACACCTTC.

This clonotype came up a few times. The CDR3 protein is CASSTRVGGDTQYF. The CDR3 DNA is TGTGCCAGCAGCACCAGGGTAGGTGGAGATACGCAGTATTTT. The chain joins TRBV5-6 to TRBJ2-3, with a possible D match to TRBD1 (5 bases). CDR3 length: 14 amino acids. CDR1 is SGHDT and CDR2 is YYEEEE in the germline V gene. V lost 4 bases and J lost 5, with 14 bases in between.

The rearrangement joins TRBV4-2 to TRBJ2-7; 10 bases align to TRBD2. Germline CDR1 and CDR2: LGHNA and YNFKEQ. V shed 4 bases, J shed 1 base, and the junction held 10 bases outside the gene matches. The CDR3 loop spans 17 amino acids. The CDR3 DNA sequence: TGTGCCAGCAGCCTACACCAGACTAGCGGGCCGTCCTACGAGCAGTACTTC. It yields the protein CASSLHQTSGPSYEQYF.

The CDR3 reads CASSRRYEQYF. The CDR3, as DNA: TGTGCCAGCAGTCGACGCTACGAGCAGTACTTC. The V gene is TRBV12-3 or TRBV12-4, the J gene TRBJ2-7; D remains unclear. CDR3 size: 11 residues. Trimming took off 5 bases at V and 3 bases at J, with 5 bases between the two ends.

The rearrangement uses TRBV29-1 and TRBJ2-1; D is perhaps TRBD1 (7 bases). Germline V lookup: CDR1 SQVTM, CDR2 ANQGSEA. CDR3 length equals 13 residues. V was pared by 6 bases and J by 1 base, with 10 bases between. Here the CDR3 DNA reads TGCAGCGTGGAGGGACAGTCCTACAATGAGCAGTTCTTC. Its translation: CSVEGQSYNEQFF.